A single T cell receptor (beta chain) is shown here with its context. The sample originates from a study of blood T cell repertoires in COVID-19. From germline, CDR1 is MGHDK and CDR2 SYGVNS. CDR3 length: 12 residues. V shed 2 bases and J shed 6 bases, with 5 bases lying between them. Libraries were prepared by immunoSEQ multiplex PCR; TCRdb keeps only in-frame clonotypes and omits some of them. This sample has roughly 140,000 clones, with more than 70% found just once. This receptor was obtained from a human donor in a cohort sampled during active COVID-19. Sequenced sample: peripheral blood. The V call is TRBV25-1, the J call TRBJ1-5, with D unresolved. CDR3 in amino acids: CASSEGSQPQHF. The CDR3 DNA follows: TGTGCCAGCAGTGAAGGGAGTCAGCCCCAGCATTTT.